The entry below describes one T cell receptor (beta chain). Germline CDR1 reads LNHDA; CDR2 reads SQIVND (reference sequence). The CDR3 sequence is 14 residues long. The V and J ends lost 3 bases and 1 base respectively, with 7 bases between them. This entry is derived from a study of blood T cell repertoires in COVID-19. The data were produced by immunoSEQ multiplex PCR, yet TCRdb's version contains in-frame clones alone and is incomplete. The sample comprises about 670,000 clones, over 80% of which are singletons, and approximately 0.25% rests with the top ten. This clonotype originated in a woman between 18 and 29 years old with acute or convalescent COVID-19. The source material was peripheral blood. This sequence joins TRBV19 and TRBJ1-3; D is unclear. DNA of the CDR3: TGTGCCAGTAGTATGTCGGGTTCTGGAAACACCATATATTTT. Translation gives CASSMSGSGNTIYF.